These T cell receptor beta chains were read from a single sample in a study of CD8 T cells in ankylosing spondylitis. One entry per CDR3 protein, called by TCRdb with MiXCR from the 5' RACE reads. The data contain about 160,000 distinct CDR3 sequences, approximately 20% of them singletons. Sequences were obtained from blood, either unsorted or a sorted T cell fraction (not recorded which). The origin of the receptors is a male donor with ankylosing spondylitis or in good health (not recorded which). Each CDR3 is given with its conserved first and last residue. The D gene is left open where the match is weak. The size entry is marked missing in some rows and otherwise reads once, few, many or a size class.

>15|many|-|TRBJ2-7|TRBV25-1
CASSPGIAFSYEQYF
TGTGCCAGCAGTCCCGGGATAGCATTCTCCTACGAGCAGTACTTC
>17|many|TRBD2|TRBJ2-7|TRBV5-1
CASSLAMSGRAGNEQYF
TGCGCCAGCAGCTTGGCGATGAGCGGGAGGGCCGGGAACGAGCAGTACTTC
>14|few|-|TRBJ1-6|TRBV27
CASSLWGTNSPLHF
TGTGCCAGCAGTTTATGGGGAACCAATTCACCCCTCCACTTT
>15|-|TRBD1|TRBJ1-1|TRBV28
CASSTPTGGGTEAFF
TGTGCCAGCAGTACCCCGACAGGGGGTGGCACTGAAGCTTTCTTT
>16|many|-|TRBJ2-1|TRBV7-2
CASTGHAAGSYNEQFF
TGTGCCAGCACCGGCCATGCAGCAGGCTCCTACAATGAGCAGTTCTTC
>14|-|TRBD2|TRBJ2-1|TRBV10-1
CASSEAGGGNEQFF
TGCGCCAGCAGTGAGGCGGGAGGAGGCAATGAGCAGTTCTTC
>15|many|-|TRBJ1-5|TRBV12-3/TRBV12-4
CASRSGVAGNQPQHF
TGTGCCAGCAGGTCAGGGGTGGCGGGCAATCAGCCCCAGCATTTT
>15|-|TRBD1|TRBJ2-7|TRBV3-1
CASSQGWTGLYEQYF
TGTGCCAGCAGCCAAGGTTGGACAGGGCTCTACGAGCAGTACTTC
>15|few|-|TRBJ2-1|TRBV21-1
CASSKEGGGLNEQFF
TGTGCCAGCAGCAAAGAGGGGGGAGGCCTCAATGAGCAGTTCTTC
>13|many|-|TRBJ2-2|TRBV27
CASERSNTGELFF
TGTGCCAGCGAAAGATCGAACACCGGGGAGCTGTTTTTT
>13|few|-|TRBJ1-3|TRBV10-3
CAISYRSGNTIYF
TGTGCCATCAGTTACAGGTCTGGAAACACCATATATTTT
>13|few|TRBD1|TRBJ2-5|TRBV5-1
CASARDSQETQYF
TGCGCCAGCGCCCGGGACAGCCAAGAGACCCAGTACTTC
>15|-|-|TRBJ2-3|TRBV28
CASTLMGRGTDTQYF
TGTGCCAGCACCCTTATGGGCCGAGGGACAGATACGCAGTATTTT
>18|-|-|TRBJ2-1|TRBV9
CASSVEVGSQGSYNEQFF
TGTGCCAGCAGCGTAGAGGTGGGGAGCCAAGGCTCCTACAATGAGCAGTTCTTC
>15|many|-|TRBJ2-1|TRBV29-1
CSAGRLQAVYNEQFF
TGCAGCGCCGGTCGGTTACAGGCCGTTTACAATGAGCAGTTCTTC
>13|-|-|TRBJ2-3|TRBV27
CASTPAGTDTQYF
TGTGCCAGCACCCCGGCGGGCACAGATACGCAGTATTTT
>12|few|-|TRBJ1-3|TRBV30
CAWRSVGNTIYF
TGTGCCTGGCGGTCCGTTGGAAACACCATATATTTT
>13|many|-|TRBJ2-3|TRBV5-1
CASSSTYRDTQYF
TGCGCCAGCAGCTCTACCTACCGAGATACGCAGTATTTT
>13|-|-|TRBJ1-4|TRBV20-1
CSARQRVREKLFF
TGCAGTGCTCGACAGCGGGTTCGCGAAAAACTGTTTTTT
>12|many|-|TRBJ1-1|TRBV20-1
CSATGHYFEAFF
TGCAGTGCTACCGGACACTATTTTGAAGCTTTCTTT